This paragraph reports one TCR beta chain. This CDR3 is 14 amino acids long. V shed 5 bases and J shed 4 bases, with 12 bases lying between them. This entry is derived from a study of T-cell reconstitution after alpha-beta-depleted transplantation in children. During its preparation, the TCRbeta library received unique molecular identifiers. In TCRdb, the PCR reads were re-called with MiXCR into one record per CDR3 protein. The sample contains about 360,000 distinct CDR3 sequences, about 14% of which appear only once. The V call is TRBV12-3 or TRBV12-4, the J call TRBJ1-5; weak D call: TRBD1 (5 bases). The sequence was obtained from a human donor who donated a stem cell graft to a child with Fanconi anemia. The specimen was PBMCs, collected from the stem cell graft. This CDR3 is CASSPVEGNQPQHF. CDR3 DNA: TGTGCCAGCAGTCCCGTAGAGGGGAATCAGCCCCAGCATTTT.